What follows are 10 T cell receptor beta chains derived from one specimen sequenced in a study of blood T cell repertoires in COVID-19. Clones were sequenced by immunoSEQ multiplex PCR, and TCRdb holds only the in-frame ones, with some missing. The table has approximately 240,000 clones, around 84% seen once. The sequenced sample consisted of peripheral blood. The receptors were sampled from a woman aged 55 to 70 who had recovered from COVID-19.

J is TRBJ2-1 and V is TRBV13; 9 nucleotides line up with TRBD2. Germline CDR1 is PRHDT and CDR2 is FYEKMQ (reference sequence). The CDR3 is 14 amino acids. With 3 bases clipped from V and 7 bases from J, the junction kept 4 bases outside the gene matches. CDR3: CASSFAGGQNEQFF. The CDR3 bases are TGTGCCAGCAGCTTTGCGGGGGGGCAAAATGAGCAGTTCTTC. Full variable domain (remainder filled in from reference TRBV13 and TRBJ2-1): AAGVIQSPRHLIKEKRETATLKCYPIPRHDTVYWYQQGPGQDPQFLISFYEKMQSDKGSIPDRFSAQQFSDYHSELNMSSLELGDSALYFCASSFAGGQNEQFFGPGTRLTVL.

The genes are TRBV20-1 and TRBJ2-3; D is perhaps TRBD2 (5 bases). This CDR3 is 13 amino acids long. CDR1 DFQATT and CDR2 SNEGSKA come from the germline V gene (reference sequence). Trimming shortened V by 3 bases and J by 3 bases, and 10 bases separated the two germline ends. CDR3 sequence: CSASWSGTDTQYF. The CDR3 nucleotides read TGCAGTGCTAGTTGGTCGGGGACAGATACGCAGTATTTT.

The chain carries TRBV4-2 and TRBJ2-7, with TRBD2 matching over 15 bases. The CDR3 spans 18 residues. With 1 base clipped from V and 2 bases from J, the junction kept 6 bases outside the gene matches. Germline CDR1 and CDR2: LGHNA and YNFKEQ. The chain's CDR3 is CASSQAGLAGGAPYEQYF. As DNA, the CDR3 is TGTGCCAGCAGCCAAGCGGGACTAGCGGGGGGCGCCCCCTACGAGCAGTACTTC.

The gene calls are TRBV11-2 and TRBJ1-4, with no clear D. Germline V gene data show CDR1 as SGHAT and CDR2 as FQNNGV. The ends were cut back, 5 bases at V and 13 bases at J, with 17 bases in the middle. The CDR3 is made up of 13 amino acids. Here the CDR3 reads CASSPSELGGLFF. The CDR3 DNA reads TGTGCCAGCAGCCCGAGCGAACTCGGAGGACTGTTTTTT.

CDR3 amino acids: CASSHGLDSYEQYF. In DNA form, the CDR3 reads TGTGCCAGCAGCCACGGACTCGACTCCTACGAGCAGTACTTC. J is TRBJ2-7 and V is TRBV11-2, with D possibly TRBD2 on 5 matching bases. CDR1 and CDR2 (germline): SGHAT, FQNNGV. The CDR3 sequence is 14 residues long. V shed 5 bases and J shed 0 bases, with 11 bases lying between them.

V gene TRBV19 combines with J gene TRBJ2-7, with D possibly being TRBD2 (6 bases). Germline lookup yields CDR1 LNHDA and CDR2 SQIVND (reference sequence). The CDR3 totals 13 residues. V was pared by 10 bases and J by 2 bases, with 15 bases between. CDR3 in DNA: TGTGCCAAAAGAGGAGGGCACACCTACGAGCAGTACTTC. The encoded protein is CAKRGGHTYEQYF.

V is TRBV6-5 and J is TRBJ1-2; 8 positions match TRBD1. V lost 5 bases and J lost 8; bases outside the gene matches: 7. CDR1 is MNHEY, CDR2 SVGAGI, per germline. This CDR3 has 13 amino acids. CDR3 loop: CASSRTGRGGYTF. In DNA form, the CDR3 reads TGTGCCAGCAGTCGGACAGGGCGAGGAGGCTACACCTTC.

A few counts support this clone. This chain's CDR3 is CASSTYGVAYGYTF. In DNA, the CDR3 is TGTGCCAGCAGCACCTACGGGGTGGCCTATGGCTACACCTTC. The chain employs TRBV5-4 and TRBJ1-2; D ambiguous. Germline-derived CDR1 and CDR2 are SGHNT and YYREEE (reference sequence). CDR3 length: 14 amino acids. Trimming took off 4 bases at V and 4 bases at J, with 14 bases between the two ends.

The chain uses TRBV5-4 and TRBJ2-3; TRBD1 matches 7 bases. The CDR3 consists of 15 residues. V dropped 4 bases and J dropped 0; count of bases not matched to a gene: 5. The germline CDR1 and CDR2 sequences are SGHNT and YYREEE (reference sequence). The CDR3 DNA is TGTGCCAGCAGCCCGCCGGGACAGAGCACAGATACGCAGTATTTT. It codes for CASSPPGQSTDTQYF.

The V call is TRBV6-5, the J call TRBJ2-4; 8 bases are shared with TRBD2. J was trimmed by 5 bases and V by 2 bases; bases with no gene match: 8. Germline V lookup: CDR1 MNHEY, CDR2 SVGAGI. The CDR3 extends over 16 amino acids. The CDR3 spells CASSYPTGGFENIQYF. The CDR3 bases are TGTGCCAGCAGTTACCCTACGGGGGGGTTTGAAAACATTCAGTACTTC.